This T cell receptor beta chain was identified in a study of Graves' ophthalmopathy and Graves' hyperthyroidism. Whole-study results and caveats: Most expanded clonotypes from thyroid (those above 0.001 frequency) were also found in blood.

At least ten counts were recorded for this clonotype. Its matching antigen is unknown. Hyperthyroidism counted as stable given no ophthalmopathy within 18 months of follow-up. Diagnosis relied on clinical symptoms, serum thyroxine, TRAb, thyroid ultrasound and orbital computed tomography. Out of around 9.7 ml of fresh peripheral blood, PBMCs were obtained. Using RNA transcripts, the TCR beta CDR3 regions were amplified. First-round RT-PCR relied on HTBI primers, and a second-round multiplex PCR came next. TCRdb re-called the multiplex PCR reads with MiXCR, one entry per CDR3 protein. The table lists some 360,000 distinct CDR3 sequences, 17% of them singletons. This TCR was sampled from an adult woman with stable Graves' hyperthyroidism. The sequencing sample was made of peripheral blood.

The CDR3 spells CSVNWEGDQETQYF. CDR3 in DNA: TGCAGCGTTAATTGGGAGGGCGACCAAGAGACCCAGTACTTC. The chain recombines TRBV29-1 with TRBJ2-5, with 7 bases fitting TRBD2. V shed 5 bases, J shed 0 bases, and the junction held 6 bases outside the gene matches. The CDR3 runs 14 residues. The germline V gene encodes CDR1 SQVTM and CDR2 ANQGSEA.